This T cell receptor beta chain was identified in a study of early T cells in non-severe SARS-CoV-2 infection. This clonotype has ten or more counts. There are 15 residues in the CDR3. V shed 7 bases and J 0 bases; nucleotides not matched to a gene: 7. CDR1 is MNHEY, CDR2 SVGEGT, per germline. From the 5' RACE reads, TCRdb called clonotypes with MiXCR, one entry per CDR3 protein. This table has fewer than 30,000 distinct CDR3 sequences, around 5% appearing once. The genes are TRBV6-2 or TRBV6-3 and TRBJ2-7; 9 nucleotides match TRBD2. The sequenced sample consisted of whole blood. This receptor was taken from an adult who was a healthcare worker with PCR-confirmed SARS-CoV-2 infection or an uninfected control (not recorded which). In nucleotides, the CDR3 is TGTGCCAGCAAAGTACTAGCGGGCCTCTCCTACGAGCAGTACTTC. Protein sequence: CASKVLAGLSYEQYF.